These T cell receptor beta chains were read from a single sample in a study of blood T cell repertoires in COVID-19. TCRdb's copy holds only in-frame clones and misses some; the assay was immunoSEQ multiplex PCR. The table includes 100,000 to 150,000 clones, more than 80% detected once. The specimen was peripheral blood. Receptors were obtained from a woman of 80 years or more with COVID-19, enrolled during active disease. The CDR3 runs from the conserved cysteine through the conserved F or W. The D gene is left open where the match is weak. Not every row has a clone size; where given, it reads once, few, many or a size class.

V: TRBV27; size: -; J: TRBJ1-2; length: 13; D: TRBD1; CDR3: CASRGQNNYGYTF; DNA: TGTGCCAGCAGGGGACAGAATAACTATGGCTACACCTTC
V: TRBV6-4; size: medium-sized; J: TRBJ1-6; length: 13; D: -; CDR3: CASSGDSNSPLHF; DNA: TGTGCCAGCAGTGGCGACAGTAATTCACCCCTCCACTTT
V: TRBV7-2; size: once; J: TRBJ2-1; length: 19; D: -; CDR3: CASSSGGLFRASGHNEQFF; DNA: TGTGCCAGCAGCTCAGGGGGCCTCTTTCGGGCTAGCGGTCACAATGAGCAGTTCTTC
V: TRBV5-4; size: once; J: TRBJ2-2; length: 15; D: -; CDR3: CASSFRTQNTGELFF; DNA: TGTGCCAGCAGCTTCCGGACTCAGAACACCGGGGAGCTGTTTTTT
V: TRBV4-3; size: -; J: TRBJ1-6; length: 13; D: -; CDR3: CASSQDRGGPLHF; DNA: TGCGCCAGCAGCCAAGATCGGGGGGGTCCCCTCCACTTT
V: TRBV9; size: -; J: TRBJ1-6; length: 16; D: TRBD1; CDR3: CASSTRQGMGDSPLHF; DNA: TGTGCCAGCAGTACCCGACAGGGAATGGGGGACTCACCCCTCCACTTT
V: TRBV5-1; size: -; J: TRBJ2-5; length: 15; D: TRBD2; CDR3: CASSLAGGPWETQYF; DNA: TGCGCCAGCAGCTTGGCGGGAGGGCCTTGGGAGACCCAGTACTTC
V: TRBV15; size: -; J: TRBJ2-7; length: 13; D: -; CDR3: CATSRELGDIKNF; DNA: TGTGCCACCAGCAGAGAGCTGGGTGACATCAAGAACTTC
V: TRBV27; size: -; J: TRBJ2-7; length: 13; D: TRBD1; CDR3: CASSQTGVHEQYF; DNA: TGTGCCAGCAGTCAGACAGGGGTCCACGAGCAGTACTTC
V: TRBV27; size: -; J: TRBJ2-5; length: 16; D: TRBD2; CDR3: CASILVGTSGKETQYF; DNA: TGTGCCAGCATCCTCGTCGGGACTAGCGGGAAAGAGACCCAGTACTTC
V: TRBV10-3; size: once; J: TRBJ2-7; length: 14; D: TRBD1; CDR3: CAIRGQGVGNEQYF; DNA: TGTGCCATCAGAGGACAGGGGGTCGGTAACGAGCAGTACTTC
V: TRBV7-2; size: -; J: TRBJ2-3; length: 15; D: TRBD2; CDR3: CASSQTSGGTDTQYF; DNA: TGTGCCAGCAGCCAGACTAGCGGGGGCACAGATACGCAGTATTTT
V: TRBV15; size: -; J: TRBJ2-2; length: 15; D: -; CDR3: CATSRDRYSGGELFF; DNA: TGTGCCACCAGCAGAGATCGTTACTCAGGGGGGGAGCTGTTTTTT
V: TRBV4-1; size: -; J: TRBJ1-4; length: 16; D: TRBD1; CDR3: CASSSGQGATNEKLFF; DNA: TGCGCCAGCAGCTCCGGACAGGGGGCAACTAATGAAAAACTGTTTTTT
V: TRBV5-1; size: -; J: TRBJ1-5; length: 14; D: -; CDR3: CASSLEGDNQPQHF; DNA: TGCGCCAGCAGCTTGGAAGGGGACAATCAGCCCCAGCATTTT
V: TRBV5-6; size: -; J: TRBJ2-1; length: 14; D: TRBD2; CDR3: CASSLRGRANEQFF; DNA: TGTGCCAGCAGCTTGCGCGGGAGGGCCAATGAGCAGTTCTTC
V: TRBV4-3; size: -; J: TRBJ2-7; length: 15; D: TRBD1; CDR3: CASSQSTGYPYEQYF; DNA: TGCGCCAGCAGCCAATCGACAGGGTACCCCTACGAGCAGTACTTC
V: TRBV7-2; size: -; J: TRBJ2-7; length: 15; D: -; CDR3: CASSATPGVGYEQYF; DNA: TGTGCCAGCAGCGCCACTCCAGGGGTCGGTTACGAGCAGTACTTC
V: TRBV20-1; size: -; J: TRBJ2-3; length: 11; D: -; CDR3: CSARQENTQYF; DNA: TGCAGTGCCAGACAGGAAAATACGCAGTATTTT
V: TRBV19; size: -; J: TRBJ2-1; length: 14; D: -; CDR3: CASSIIEGYNEQFF; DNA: TGTGCCAGTAGTATAATTGAGGGATACAATGAGCAGTTCTTC
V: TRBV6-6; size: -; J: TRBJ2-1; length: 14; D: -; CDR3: CASNPSGSYNEQFF; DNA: TGTGCCAGCAATCCGAGCGGTTCCTACAATGAGCAGTTCTTC
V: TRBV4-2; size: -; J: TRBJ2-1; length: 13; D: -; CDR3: CASSQEVGGEAVF; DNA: TGTGCCAGCAGCCAAGAAGTGGGGGGAGAGGCGGTCTTC